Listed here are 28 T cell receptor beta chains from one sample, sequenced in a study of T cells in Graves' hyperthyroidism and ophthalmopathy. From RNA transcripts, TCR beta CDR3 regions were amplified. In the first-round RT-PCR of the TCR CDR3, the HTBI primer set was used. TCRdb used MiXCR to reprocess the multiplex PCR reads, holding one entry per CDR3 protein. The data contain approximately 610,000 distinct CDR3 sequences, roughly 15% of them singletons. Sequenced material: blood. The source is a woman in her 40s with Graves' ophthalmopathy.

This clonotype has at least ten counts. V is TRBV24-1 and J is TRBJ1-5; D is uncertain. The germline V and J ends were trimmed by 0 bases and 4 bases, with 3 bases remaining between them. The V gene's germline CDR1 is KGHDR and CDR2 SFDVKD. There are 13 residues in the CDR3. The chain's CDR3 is CATSDLGNQPQHF. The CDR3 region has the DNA TGTGCCACCAGTGATTTGGGGAATCAGCCCCAGCATTTT.

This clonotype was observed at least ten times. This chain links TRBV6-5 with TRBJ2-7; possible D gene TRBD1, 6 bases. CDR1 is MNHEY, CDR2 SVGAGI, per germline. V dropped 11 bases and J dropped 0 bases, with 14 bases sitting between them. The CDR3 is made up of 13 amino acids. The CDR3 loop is CAGPQGSSYEQYF. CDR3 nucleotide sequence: TGTGCCGGACCACAGGGAAGCTCCTACGAGCAGTACTTC.

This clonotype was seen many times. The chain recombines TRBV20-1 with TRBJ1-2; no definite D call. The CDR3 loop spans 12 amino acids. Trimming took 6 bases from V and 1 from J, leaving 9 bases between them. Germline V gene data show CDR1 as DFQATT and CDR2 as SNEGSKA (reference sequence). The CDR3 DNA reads TGCAGTGCAGCCAGCATTAACTATGGCTACACCTTC. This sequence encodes CSAASINYGYTF.

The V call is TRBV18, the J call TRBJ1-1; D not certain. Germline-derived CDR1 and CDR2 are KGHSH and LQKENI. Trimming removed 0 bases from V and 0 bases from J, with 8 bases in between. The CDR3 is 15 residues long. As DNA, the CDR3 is TGTGCCAGCTCACCACCTGAGGTAATGAACACTGAAGCTTTCTTT. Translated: CASSPPEVMNTEAFF.

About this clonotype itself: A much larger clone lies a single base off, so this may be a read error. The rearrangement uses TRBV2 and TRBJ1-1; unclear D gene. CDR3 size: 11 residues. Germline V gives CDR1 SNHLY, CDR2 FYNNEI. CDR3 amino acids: CASKGYTEASF. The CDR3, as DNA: TGTGCCAGCAAAGGGTACACTGAAGCTTCCTTT.

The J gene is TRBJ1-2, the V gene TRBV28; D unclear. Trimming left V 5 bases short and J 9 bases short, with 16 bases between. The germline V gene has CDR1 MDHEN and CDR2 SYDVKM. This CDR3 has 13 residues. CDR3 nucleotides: TGTGCCAGCAGTCCCGTAGGGAAGTGGCGCTACACCTTC. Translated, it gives CASSPVGKWRYTF.

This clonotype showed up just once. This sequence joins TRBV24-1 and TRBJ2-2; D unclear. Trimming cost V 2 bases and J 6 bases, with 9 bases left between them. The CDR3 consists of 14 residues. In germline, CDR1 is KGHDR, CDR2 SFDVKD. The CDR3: CATSDWARAGELFF. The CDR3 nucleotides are TGTGCCACCAGTGATTGGGCACGGGCCGGGGAGCTGTTTTTT.

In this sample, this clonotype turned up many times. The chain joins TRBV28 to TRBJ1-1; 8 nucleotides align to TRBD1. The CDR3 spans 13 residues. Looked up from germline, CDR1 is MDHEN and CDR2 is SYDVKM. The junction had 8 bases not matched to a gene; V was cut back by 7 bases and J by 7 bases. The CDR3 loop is CASTDRDKGEAFF. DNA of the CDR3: TGTGCCAGCACGGACAGGGATAAAGGTGAAGCTTTCTTT.

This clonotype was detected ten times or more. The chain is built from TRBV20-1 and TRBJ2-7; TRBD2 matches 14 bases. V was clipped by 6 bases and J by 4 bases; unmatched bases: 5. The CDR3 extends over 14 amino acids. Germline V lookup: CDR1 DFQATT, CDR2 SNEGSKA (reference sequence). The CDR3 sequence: CSAATSGRDYEQYF. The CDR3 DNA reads TGCAGTGCCGCGACTAGCGGGAGGGATTACGAGCAGTACTTC.

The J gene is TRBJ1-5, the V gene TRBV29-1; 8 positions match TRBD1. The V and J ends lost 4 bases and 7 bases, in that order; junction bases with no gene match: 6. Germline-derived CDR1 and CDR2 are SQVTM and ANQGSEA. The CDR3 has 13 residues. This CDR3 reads CSVAGGAGQPQHF. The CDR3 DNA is TGCAGCGTTGCAGGGGGCGCCGGGCAGCCCCAGCATTTT.

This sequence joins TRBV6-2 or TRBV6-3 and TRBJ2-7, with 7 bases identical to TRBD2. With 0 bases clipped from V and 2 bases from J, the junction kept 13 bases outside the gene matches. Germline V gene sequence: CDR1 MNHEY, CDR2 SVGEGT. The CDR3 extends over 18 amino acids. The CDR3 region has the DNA TGTGCCAGCAGTTACTCGAAGCGGGGTCCCGAACCCCCCTACGAGCAGTACTTC. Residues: CASSYSKRGPEPPYEQYF.

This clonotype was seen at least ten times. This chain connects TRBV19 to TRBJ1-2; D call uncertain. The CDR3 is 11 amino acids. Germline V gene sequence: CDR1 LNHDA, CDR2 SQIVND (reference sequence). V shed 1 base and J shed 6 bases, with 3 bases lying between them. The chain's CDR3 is CASSIADGYTF. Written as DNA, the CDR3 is TGTGCCAGTAGTATAGCCGATGGCTACACCTTC.

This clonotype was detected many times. CDR3 protein: CASSPLPLAIHTGELFF. In DNA form, the CDR3 reads TGTGCCAGCAGTCCACTACCACTAGCGATCCACACCGGGGAGCTGTTTTTT. V usage is TRBV6-2 or TRBV6-3 and J usage is TRBJ2-2; 7 bases line up with TRBD2. Germline loops: CDR1 MNHEY, CDR2 SVGEGT. V trimming: 5 bases; J trimming: 3 bases; junction bases outside the gene matches: 12. The CDR3 length is 17 residues.

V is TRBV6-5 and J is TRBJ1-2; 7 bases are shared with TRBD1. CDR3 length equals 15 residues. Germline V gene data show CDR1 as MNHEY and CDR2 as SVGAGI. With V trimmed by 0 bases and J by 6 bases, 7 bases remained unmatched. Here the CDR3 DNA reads TGTGCCAGCAGTTACTCGCCACAGGGGTTGGATGGCTACACCTTC. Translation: CASSYSPQGLDGYTF.

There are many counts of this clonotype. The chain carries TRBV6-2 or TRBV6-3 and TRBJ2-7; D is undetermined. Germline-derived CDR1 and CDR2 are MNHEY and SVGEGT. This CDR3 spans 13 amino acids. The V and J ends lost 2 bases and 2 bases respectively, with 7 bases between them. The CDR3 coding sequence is TGTGCCAGCAGTTACGTAGTAGCCTACGAGCAGTACTTC. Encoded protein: CASSYVVAYEQYF.

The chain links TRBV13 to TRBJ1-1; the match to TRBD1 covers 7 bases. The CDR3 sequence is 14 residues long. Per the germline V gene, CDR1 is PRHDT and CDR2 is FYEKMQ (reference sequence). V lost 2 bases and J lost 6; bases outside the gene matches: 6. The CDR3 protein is CASSLRQGVPEAFF. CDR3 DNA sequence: TGTGCCAGCAGCTTAAGGCAGGGGGTGCCTGAAGCTTTCTTT. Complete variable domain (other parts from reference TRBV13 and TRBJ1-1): AAGVIQSPRHLIKEKRETATLKCYPIPRHDTVYWYQQGPGQDPQFLISFYEKMQSDKGSIPDRFSAQQFSDYHSELNMSSLELGDSALYFCASSLRQGVPEAFFGQGTRLTVV.

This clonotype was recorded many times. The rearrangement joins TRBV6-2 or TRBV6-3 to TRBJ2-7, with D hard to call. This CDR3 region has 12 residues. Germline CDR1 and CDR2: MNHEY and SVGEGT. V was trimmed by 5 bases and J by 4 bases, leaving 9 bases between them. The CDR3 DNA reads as TGTGCCAGCAGTAAAGACGGTTACGAGCAGTACTTC. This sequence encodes CASSKDGYEQYF.

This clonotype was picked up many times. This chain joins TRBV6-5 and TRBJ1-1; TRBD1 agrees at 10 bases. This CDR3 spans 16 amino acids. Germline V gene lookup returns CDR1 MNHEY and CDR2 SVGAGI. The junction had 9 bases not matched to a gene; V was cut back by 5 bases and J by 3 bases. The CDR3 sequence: CASSHERTGGDTEAFF. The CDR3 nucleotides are TGTGCCAGCAGTCACGAGAGGACAGGGGGAGACACTGAAGCTTTCTTT.

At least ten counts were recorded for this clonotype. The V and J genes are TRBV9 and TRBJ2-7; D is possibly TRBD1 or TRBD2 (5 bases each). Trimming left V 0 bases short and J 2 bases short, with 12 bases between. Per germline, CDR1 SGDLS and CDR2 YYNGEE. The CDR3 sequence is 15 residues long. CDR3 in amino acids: CASSVERDDPYEQYF. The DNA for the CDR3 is TGTGCCAGCAGCGTAGAAAGGGACGACCCCTACGAGCAGTACTTC. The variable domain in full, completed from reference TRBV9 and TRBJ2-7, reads DSGVTQTPKHLITATGQRVTLRCSPRSGDLSVYWYQQSLDQGLQFLIQYYNGEERAKGNILERFSAQQFPDLHSELNLSSLELGDSALYFCASSVERDDPYEQYFGPGTRLTVT.

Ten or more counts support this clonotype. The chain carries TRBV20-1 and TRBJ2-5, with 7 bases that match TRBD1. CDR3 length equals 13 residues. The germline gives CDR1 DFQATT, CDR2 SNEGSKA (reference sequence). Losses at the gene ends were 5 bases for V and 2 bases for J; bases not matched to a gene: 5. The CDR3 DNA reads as TGCAGTGCTCCGGACAGGTCGCAAGAGACCCAGTACTTC. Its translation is CSAPDRSQETQYF.

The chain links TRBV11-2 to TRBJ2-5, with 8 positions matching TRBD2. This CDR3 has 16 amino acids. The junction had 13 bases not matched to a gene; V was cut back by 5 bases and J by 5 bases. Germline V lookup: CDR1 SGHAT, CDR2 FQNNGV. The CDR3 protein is CASSPPGGRGVETQYF. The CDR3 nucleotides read TGTGCCAGCAGCCCCCCGGGAGGGAGGGGTGTGGAGACCCAGTACTTC.

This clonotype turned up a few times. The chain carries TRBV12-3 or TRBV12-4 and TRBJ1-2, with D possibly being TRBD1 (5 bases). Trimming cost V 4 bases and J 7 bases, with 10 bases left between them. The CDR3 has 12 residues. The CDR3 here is CASSSGEAGYTF. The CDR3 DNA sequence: TGTGCCAGCAGTTCGGGGGAGGCTGGCTACACCTTC.

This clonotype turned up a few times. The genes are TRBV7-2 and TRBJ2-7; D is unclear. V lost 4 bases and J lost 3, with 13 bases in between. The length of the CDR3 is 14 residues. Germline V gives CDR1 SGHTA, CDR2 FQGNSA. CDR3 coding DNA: TGTGCCAGCAGCTCGGTTAGGGCCAGCTACGAGCAGTACTTC. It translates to CASSSVRASYEQYF.

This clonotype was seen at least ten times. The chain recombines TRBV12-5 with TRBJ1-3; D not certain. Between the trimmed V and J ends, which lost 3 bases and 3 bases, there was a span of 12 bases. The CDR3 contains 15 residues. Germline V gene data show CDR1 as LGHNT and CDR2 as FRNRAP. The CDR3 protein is CASGLGVAGGNTIYF. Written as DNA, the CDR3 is TGTGCTAGTGGTTTAGGCGTCGCTGGTGGAAACACCATATATTTT.

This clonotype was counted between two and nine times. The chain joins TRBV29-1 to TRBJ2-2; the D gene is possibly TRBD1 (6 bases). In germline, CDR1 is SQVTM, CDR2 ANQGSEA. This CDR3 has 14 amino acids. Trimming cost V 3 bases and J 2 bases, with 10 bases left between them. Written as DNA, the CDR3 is TGCAGCGTTGATACAGGGTTTAACACCGGGGAGCTGTTTTTT. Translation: CSVDTGFNTGELFF.

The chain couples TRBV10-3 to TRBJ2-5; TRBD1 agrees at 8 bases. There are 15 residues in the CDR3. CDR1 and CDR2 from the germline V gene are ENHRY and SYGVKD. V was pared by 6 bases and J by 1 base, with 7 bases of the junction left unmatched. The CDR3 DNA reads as TGTGCCATCAGCCTTTACGGACAGGGCCAAGAGACCCAGTACTTC. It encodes CAISLYGQGQETQYF.

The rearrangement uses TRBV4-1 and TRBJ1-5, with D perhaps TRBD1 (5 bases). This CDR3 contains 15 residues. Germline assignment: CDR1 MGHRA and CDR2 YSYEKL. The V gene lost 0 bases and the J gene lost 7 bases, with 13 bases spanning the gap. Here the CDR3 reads CASSQEQTPGQPQHF. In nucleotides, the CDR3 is TGCGCCAGCAGCCAAGAGCAGACCCCAGGGCAGCCCCAGCATTTT.

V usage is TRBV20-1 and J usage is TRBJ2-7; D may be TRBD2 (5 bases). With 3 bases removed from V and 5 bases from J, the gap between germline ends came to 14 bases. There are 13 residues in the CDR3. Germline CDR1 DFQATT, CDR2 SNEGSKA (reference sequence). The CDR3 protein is CSASGDRRDEQYF. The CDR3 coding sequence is TGCAGTGCTAGCGGGGATAGACGGGACGAGCAGTACTTC.